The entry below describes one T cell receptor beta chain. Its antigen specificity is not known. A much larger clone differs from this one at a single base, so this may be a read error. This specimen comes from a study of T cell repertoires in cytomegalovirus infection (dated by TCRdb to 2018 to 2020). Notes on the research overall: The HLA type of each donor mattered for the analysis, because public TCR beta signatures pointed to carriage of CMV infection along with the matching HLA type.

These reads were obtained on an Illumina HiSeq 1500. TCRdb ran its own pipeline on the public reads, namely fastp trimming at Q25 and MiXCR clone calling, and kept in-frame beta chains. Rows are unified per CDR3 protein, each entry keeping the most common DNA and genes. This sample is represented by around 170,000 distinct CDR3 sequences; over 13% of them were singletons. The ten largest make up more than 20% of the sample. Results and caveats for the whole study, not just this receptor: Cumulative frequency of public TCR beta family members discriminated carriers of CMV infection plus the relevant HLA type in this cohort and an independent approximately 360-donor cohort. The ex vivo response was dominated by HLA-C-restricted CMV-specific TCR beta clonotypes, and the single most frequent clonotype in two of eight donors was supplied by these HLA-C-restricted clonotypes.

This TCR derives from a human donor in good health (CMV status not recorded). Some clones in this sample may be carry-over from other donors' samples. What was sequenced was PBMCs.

The CDR3 in this case is CVSSRDWGTSNEQFF. The bases read TGTGTCAGCAGCCGAGACTGGGGAACTAGTAATGAGCAGTTCTTC. The V gene is TRBV6-4 and the J gene is TRBJ2-1; the D region possibly corresponds to TRBD2 (5 bases align). CDR1 and CDR2 are drawn from the germline V gene: MRHNA, SNTAGT. The CDR3, from cysteine to phenylalanine, totals 15 residues. CDR3 DNA is the only sequence kept; it has 45 bases, read in frame from the first base.